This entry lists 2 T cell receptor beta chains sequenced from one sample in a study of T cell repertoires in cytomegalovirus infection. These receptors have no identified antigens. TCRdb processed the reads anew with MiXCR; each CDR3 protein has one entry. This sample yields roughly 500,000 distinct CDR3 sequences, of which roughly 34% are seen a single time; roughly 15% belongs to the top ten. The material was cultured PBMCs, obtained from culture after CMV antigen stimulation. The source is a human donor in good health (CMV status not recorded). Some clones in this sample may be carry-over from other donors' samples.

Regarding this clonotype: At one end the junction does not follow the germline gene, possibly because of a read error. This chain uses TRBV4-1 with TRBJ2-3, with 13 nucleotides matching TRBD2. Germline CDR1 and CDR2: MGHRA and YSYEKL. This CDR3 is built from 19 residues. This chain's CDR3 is CASSHPTGLAGTSTDTQYF. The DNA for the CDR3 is TGTGCCAGCAGCCACCCTACGGGACTAGCGGGAACTAGCACAGATACGCAGTATTTT.

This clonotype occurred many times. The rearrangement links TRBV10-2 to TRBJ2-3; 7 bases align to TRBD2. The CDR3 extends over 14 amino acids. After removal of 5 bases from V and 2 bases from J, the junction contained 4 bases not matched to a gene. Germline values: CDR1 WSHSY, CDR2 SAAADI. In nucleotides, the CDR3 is TGCGCCAGCAGTTTGCGGGAGAACACAGATACGCAGTATTTT. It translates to CASSLRENTDTQYF.